Shown below are 12 T cell receptor beta chains from a single sample sequenced in a study of beta chain features in type 1 diabetes. The sequenced template was cDNA made from the entire isolated RNA. Generated by immunoSEQ multiplex PCR, the TCRdb table keeps only in-frame clones and is missing some. The sample yields over 350,000 clones, roughly 16% seen once. Specimen: naive CD4+ T cells from blood. These receptors were taken from a woman aged 18-29 years in good health.

This clone was counted between two and nine times. V usage is TRBV30 and J usage is TRBJ1-1; possibly TRBD1 for D (6 bases). V lost 2 bases and J 5 bases, leaving 12 bases between the germline ends. The V gene's germline CDR1 is GTSNPN and CDR2 SVGIG (reference sequence). This CDR3 comprises 13 residues. This chain's CDR3 is CAWSYHRETEAFF. The DNA for the CDR3 is TGTGCCTGGAGTTACCACAGGGAGACTGAAGCTTTCTTT.

This clone was counted between two and nine times. This sequence joins TRBV11-2 and TRBJ1-1, with D uncertain. CDR1 SGHAT and CDR2 FQNNGV come from the germline V gene. V lost 5 bases to trimming and J lost 1 base, with 11 bases between them. The CDR3 runs 14 residues. The CDR3 region is CASSLRSKNTEAFF. The DNA of the CDR3 is TGTGCCAGCAGCCTCCGGAGTAAGAACACTGAAGCTTTCTTT.

CDR3 coding DNA: TGTGCCAGCTCGCGATCAGGGCAAGAGACCCAGTACTTC. Encoded protein: CASSRSGQETQYF. This chain uses TRBV18 with TRBJ2-5; D possibly corresponds to TRBD1 (5 bases). The V end lost 6 bases, the J end lost 2 bases, and 10 bases lay between the germline ends. The CDR3 is 13 amino acids. Germline loops: CDR1 KGHSH, CDR2 LQKENI.

The gene calls are TRBV5-1 and TRBJ2-3; perhaps TRBD1 as D (5 bases). CDR1 is SGHRS, CDR2 YFSETQ, per germline. The length of the CDR3 is 12 residues. Between the trimmed V and J ends, which lost 7 bases and 3 bases, there was a span of 9 bases. The CDR3 nucleotides read TGCGCCAGCGGATCAGGGACAGATACGCAGTATTTT. Its protein is CASGSGTDTQYF.

This clone was picked up a small number of times. The rearrangement joins TRBV6-5 to TRBJ2-1; the match to TRBD2 covers 10 bases. The ends lost 6 bases at V and 8 bases at J; junction bases unmatched: 10. CDR3 length equals 15 residues. The germline CDR1 and CDR2 sequences are MNHEY and SVGAGI. The CDR3 region is CASRPARTSGDEQFF. The DNA of the CDR3 is TGTGCCAGCAGACCCGCCAGGACTAGCGGCGATGAGCAGTTCTTC.

The chain is built from TRBV30 and TRBJ1-5; 7 bases map to TRBD1. Germline CDR1 is GTSNPN and CDR2 is SVGIG (reference sequence). This CDR3 has 14 amino acids. The V segment lost 0 bases and the J segment 9 bases; nucleotides outside the gene matches: 8. The CDR3 sequence is CAWSVEQGRRPQHF. For the CDR3, the DNA is TGTGCCTGGAGTGTAGAACAGGGGAGGCGGCCCCAGCATTTT.

The chain recombines TRBV7-9 with TRBJ2-2; 8 bases map to TRBD2. Germline assignment: CDR1 SEHNR and CDR2 FQNEAQ (reference sequence). Germline trimming cut 1 base from V and 0 bases from J; bases unmatched to any gene: 7. The CDR3 has 18 residues. The CDR3 nucleotides are TGTGCCAGCAGCTTAGGAGCGGGAGCGCCTCCGAACACCGGGGAGCTGTTTTTT. Translating gives CASSLGAGAPPNTGELFF. The whole variable domain, filled in from reference TRBV7-9 and TRBJ2-2, reads DTGVSQNPRHKITKRGQNVTFRCDPISEHNRLYWYRQTLGQGPEFLTYFQNEAQLEKSRLLSDRFSAERPKGSFSTLEIQRTEQGDSAMYLCASSLGAGAPPNTGELFFGEGSRLTVL.

This clone came up a few times. The chain joins TRBV30 to TRBJ2-3; 9 bases match TRBD2. There are 15 residues in the CDR3. V dropped 1 base and J dropped 3; count of bases not matched to a gene: 5. Germline CDR1 and CDR2: GTSNPN and SVGIG (reference sequence). This CDR3 is CAWSASSGITDTQYF. CDR3 coding DNA: TGTGCCTGGAGTGCCTCTAGCGGGATAACAGATACGCAGTATTTT.

This clone was seen more than once but under ten times. The chain recombines TRBV6-1 with TRBJ2-4; D may be TRBD2 (6 bases). Germline V lookup: CDR1 MNHNS, CDR2 SASEGT. V was trimmed by 4 bases and J by 3 bases, leaving 19 bases between them. The CDR3 runs 17 residues. CDR3 coding DNA: TGTGCCAGCAGTGGGGGACTTACTAAGGGAAACAAAAACATTCAGTACTTC. Translated, it gives CASSGGLTKGNKNIQYF.

This chain links TRBV5-1 with TRBJ2-3, with TRBD2 identical over 8 bases. Unmatched junction bases numbered 12, after V lost 4 bases and J lost 5 bases. CDR1 and CDR2 (germline): SGHRS, YFSETQ. The CDR3 extends over 16 amino acids. CDR3 sequence reads: CASSRRAGVVGDTQYF. CDR3 DNA: TGCGCCAGCAGCCGACGAGCGGGAGTAGTTGGAGATACGCAGTATTTT.

The chain employs TRBV28 and TRBJ1-1, with D tentatively TRBD1 (5 bases). The CDR3 has 12 residues. CDR1 is MDHEN and CDR2 is SYDVKM in the germline V gene. V shed 6 bases and J shed 6 bases, with 11 bases lying between them. The CDR3 coding sequence is TGTGCCAGCAGCCAGATAGGGGCTGAAGCTTTCTTT. Residues: CASSQIGAEAFF.

This chain uses TRBV6-6 with TRBJ2-7; 8 nucleotides line up with TRBD2. CDR3 length: 13 residues. The ends lost 7 bases at V and 2 bases at J; junction bases unmatched: 4. Germline CDR1 is MNHNY and CDR2 is SVGAGI (reference sequence). The DNA of the CDR3 is TGTGCCAGCATGACTAGCGTGACCTACGAGCAGTACTTC. Protein sequence: CASMTSVTYEQYF.